Presented here are 15 T cell receptor beta chains from one specimen sequenced in a study of cytomegalovirus exposure and HLA in healthy donors. It was with 60 Vbeta and 13 Jbeta primers that the PCR ran. Sequencing was performed with immunoSEQ multiplex PCR; in TCRdb, only in-frame clones are kept and a portion is missing. The data show some 93,000 clones, roughly a tenth seen once. Material for sequencing was PBMCs. The receptors here all came from a man between 45 and 60 years old in good health and CMV-seropositive.

The table lists this clone with a few counts. The chain recombines TRBV30 with TRBJ1-3, with 9 bases identical to TRBD1. This CDR3 contains 14 residues. V lost 3 bases, J lost 2 bases, and 2 bases stayed unmatched. The V gene's germline CDR1 is GTSNPN and CDR2 SVGIG (reference sequence). CDR3 sequence reads: CAWRGTGTGNTIYF. CDR3 bases: TGTGCCTGGAGGGGGACAGGGACTGGAAACACCATATATTTT.

CDR3 nucleotide sequence: TGTGCCCGATCCGAGGGCGGGCGTGTCACCGGGGAGCTGTTTTTT. Protein sequence: CARSEGGRVTGELFF. V is TRBV10-3 and J is TRBJ2-2; D is possibly TRBD2 (5 bases). This CDR3 region has 15 residues. V was pared by 11 bases and J by 4 bases, with 20 bases between. Germline values: CDR1 ENHRY, CDR2 SYGVKD.

The CDR3 is CASRSGPYGYTF. CDR3 coding DNA: TGTGCCAGCAGGTCAGGCCCATATGGCTACACCTTC. The V and J genes are TRBV28 and TRBJ1-2; D gene uncertain. Germline V gene lookup returns CDR1 MDHEN and CDR2 SYDVKM. Trimming cost V 6 bases and J 5 bases, with 10 bases left between them. This CDR3 spans 12 amino acids.

V and J are TRBV5-6 and TRBJ2-2, with 11 bases lining up with TRBD2. V trimming: 3 bases; J trimming: 7 bases; junction bases outside the gene matches: 11. Germline-derived CDR1 and CDR2 are SGHDT and YYEEEE. CDR3 length equals 17 residues. As DNA, the CDR3 is TGTGCCAGCAGCTCCCCGGGACTAGCGGTTAGGGTCGGGGAGCTGTTTTTT. Translated: CASSSPGLAVRVGELFF.

There are many counts of this clone. The genes are TRBV6-1 and TRBJ1-1; maybe TRBD1 (5 bases). The CDR3 runs to 12 residues. The germline CDR1 and CDR2 sequences are MNHNS and SASEGT. Deletions cut 6 bases from V and 10 bases from J, with 15 bases between. CDR3 sequence (DNA): TGTGCCAGCAGCGAGGACAATTGGGCAGCTTTCTTT. Protein product: CASSEDNWAAFF.

The chain carries TRBV27 and TRBJ2-3, with 9 bases identical to TRBD2. The CDR3 has 20 amino acids. The germline CDR1 and CDR2 sequences are MNHEY and SMNVEV (reference sequence). V lost 2 bases, J lost 6 bases, and 21 bases stayed unmatched. CDR3 sequence (DNA): TGTGCCAGCAGTTTAGGACAGAGGAGAAGCGGGAGGCTCTCCCCGGATACGCAGTATTTT. Amino acid sequence: CASSLGQRRSGRLSPDTQYF.

The chain joins TRBV7-3 to TRBJ2-1; TRBD2 matches 7 bases. Germline loops: CDR1 SGHTA, CDR2 FQGTGA. This CDR3 is built from 15 residues. V trimming: 2 bases; J trimming: 4 bases; junction bases outside the gene matches: 5. CDR3 amino acids: CASSLSTAGYNEQFF. The CDR3 nucleotides read TGTGCCAGCAGCTTATCGACAGCGGGATACAATGAGCAGTTCTTC. Drawing the rest from reference TRBV7-3 and TRBJ2-1, the complete variable domain is GAGVSQTPSNKVTEKGKYVELRCDPISGHTALYWYRQSLGQGPEFLIYFQGTGAADDSGLPNDRFFAVRPEGSVSTLKIQRTERGDSAVYLCASSLSTAGYNEQFFGPGTRLTVL.

This clone was counted a few times. V is TRBV6-5 and J is TRBJ2-1; D may be TRBD1 (6 bases). Germline V lookup: CDR1 MNHEY, CDR2 SVGAGI. The CDR3 runs 15 residues. V was shortened by 0 bases and J by 9 bases, with 15 bases between the two germline ends. The CDR3 bases are TGTGCCAGCAGTTACTCGAGTCAGGGGAAGGGTGAGCAGTTCTTC. Encoded protein: CASSYSSQGKGEQFF.

The J gene is TRBJ1-2, the V gene TRBV28; D is unclear. The germline CDR1 and CDR2 sequences are MDHEN and SYDVKM. CDR3 size: 17 residues. The germline V and J ends were trimmed by 6 bases and 0 bases, with 20 bases remaining between them. The CDR3 region has the DNA TGTGCCAGCAGCTCCCTCACCTGGGCCAGCCCTAACTATGGCTACACCTTC. Amino acids: CASSSLTWASPNYGYTF.

V is TRBV19 and J is TRBJ1-6; 7 bases match TRBD1. Per germline, CDR1 LNHDA and CDR2 SQIVND (reference sequence). The CDR3 covers 15 residues. V dropped 9 bases and J dropped 4; count of bases not matched to a gene: 9. The chain's CDR3 is CASTGTVGYNSPLHF. In DNA form, the CDR3 reads TGTGCCAGCACCGGGACAGTCGGTTATAATTCACCCCTCCACTTT. Drawing the rest from reference TRBV19 and TRBJ1-6, the complete variable domain is DGGITQSPKYLFRKEGQNVTLSCEQNLNHDAMYWYRQDPGQGLRLIYYSQIVNDFQKGDIAEGYSVSREKKESFPLTVTSAQKNPTAFYLCASTGTVGYNSPLHFGNGTRLTVT.

This clone was detected a few times. V and J are TRBV19 and TRBJ1-2; the D gene is possibly TRBD1 (5 bases). Trimming took off 0 bases at V and 7 bases at J, with 15 bases between the two ends. The germline V gene encodes CDR1 LNHDA and CDR2 SQIVND (reference sequence). This CDR3 region has 15 residues. Written as DNA, the CDR3 is TGTGCCAGTAGTATAGAAGTCGCGGGGCTTGCTGGCTACACCTTC. It is translated as CASSIEVAGLAGYTF. The full variable domain, completed using reference TRBV19 and TRBJ1-2, is DGGITQSPKYLFRKEGQNVTLSCEQNLNHDAMYWYRQDPGQGLRLIYYSQIVNDFQKGDIAEGYSVSREKKESFPLTVTSAQKNPTAFYLCASSIEVAGLAGYTFGSGTRLTVV.

This chain links TRBV5-1 with TRBJ2-3; 10 bases are a match to TRBD1. J lost 0 bases, V lost 0 bases, and 1 base had no gene match. The CDR3 is 16 residues long. The germline gives CDR1 SGHRS, CDR2 YFSETQ. CDR3 in amino acids: CASSLGDRGSTDTQYF. The CDR3 DNA reads as TGCGCCAGCAGCTTGGGGGACAGGGGTAGCACAGATACGCAGTATTTT.

This clone was observed a few times. This rearrangement joins TRBV27 to TRBJ2-7, with TRBD1 matching 7 bases. V dropped 2 bases and J dropped 2; count of bases not matched to a gene: 6. This CDR3 has 15 residues. Looked up from germline, CDR1 is MNHEY and CDR2 is SMNVEV (reference sequence). CDR3 residues: CASSLGQAATYEQYF. For the CDR3, the DNA is TGTGCCAGCAGTTTAGGACAGGCCGCTACCTACGAGCAGTACTTC.

This clone was detected only a few times. This chain links TRBV29-1 with TRBJ2-1; 8 positions agree with TRBD2. The CDR3 contains 14 residues. Germline CDR1 SQVTM, CDR2 ANQGSEA. The V segment lost 3 bases and the J segment 4 bases; nucleotides outside the gene matches: 5. The CDR3 protein is CSVERREDYNEQFF. CDR3 nucleotides: TGCAGCGTTGAGCGGCGGGAGGATTACAATGAGCAGTTCTTC.

V and J are TRBV5-1 and TRBJ2-1; a possible D gene is TRBD2 (7 bases). The CDR3 is made up of 15 amino acids. Germline V gene lookup returns CDR1 SGHRS and CDR2 YFSETQ. Trimming cost V 4 bases and J 4 bases, with 15 bases left between them. The CDR3 is CASSGGRELYNEQFF. CDR3 in DNA: TGCGCCAGCAGCGGGGGGCGGGAGTTGTACAATGAGCAGTTCTTC.